The rows below give T cell receptor beta chains drawn from one sample of a study of monozygotic twins with inflammatory bowel disease. Reprocessing the 5' RACE reads, TCRdb reports a single entry for every CDR3 protein and omits DNA. With some 440,000 distinct CDR3 sequences in the sample, the ten largest clones hold approximately 2.4%. The sample taken for sequencing was blood. Receptors were obtained from a human donor with ulcerative colitis or Crohn's disease, or a healthy co-twin of an affected twin (not recorded which). The CDR3 runs from the conserved cysteine through the conserved F or W.

J: TRBJ2-7
V: TRBV2
CDR3: CASNRGEVREQYF

J: TRBJ2-7
V: TRBV28
CDR3: CASSPGTHAAHEQYF

J: TRBJ1-1
V: TRBV30
CDR3: CAWSNAGLNTEAFF

J: TRBJ2-5
V: TRBV6-1
CDR3: CASSHTETQYF

J: TRBJ2-5
V: TRBV5-1
CDR3: CASSLTKEETQYF

J: TRBJ2-1
V: TRBV25-1
CDR3: CASRGKGAYNEQFF

J: TRBJ1-2
V: TRBV20-1
CDR3: CSAITGGGEEFRVYGYTF

J: TRBJ2-1
V: TRBV9
CDR3: CASSIAGYEQFF

J: TRBJ1-3
V: TRBV13
CDR3: CASSPGISGNTIYF

J: TRBJ2-2
V: TRBV5-1
CDR3: CASSSGVQGVYGNTGELFF

J: TRBJ2-7
V: TRBV6-2/TRBV6-3
CDR3: CASSYPGTSGSYEQYF

J: TRBJ2-1
V: TRBV20-1
CDR3: CSAGRPHGGSRTEQFF

J: TRBJ2-1
V: TRBV7-3
CDR3: CASSLGARHNEQFF

J: TRBJ2-6
V: TRBV10-3
CDR3: CATYSSGANVLTF